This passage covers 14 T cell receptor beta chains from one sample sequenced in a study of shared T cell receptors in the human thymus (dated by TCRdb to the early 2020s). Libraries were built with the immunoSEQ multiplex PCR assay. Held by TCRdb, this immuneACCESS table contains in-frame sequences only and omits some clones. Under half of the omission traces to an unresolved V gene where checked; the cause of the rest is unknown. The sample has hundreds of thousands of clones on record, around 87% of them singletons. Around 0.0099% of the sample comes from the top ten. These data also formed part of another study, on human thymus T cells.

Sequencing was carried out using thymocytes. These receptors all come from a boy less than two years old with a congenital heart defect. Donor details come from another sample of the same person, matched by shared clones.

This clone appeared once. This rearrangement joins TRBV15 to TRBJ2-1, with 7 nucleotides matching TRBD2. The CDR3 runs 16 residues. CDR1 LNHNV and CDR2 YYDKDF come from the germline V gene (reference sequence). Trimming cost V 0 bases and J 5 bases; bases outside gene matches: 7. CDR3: CATSRDLRDYHNEQFF. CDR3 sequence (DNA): TGTGCCACCAGCAGAGATCTCCGGGACTACCACAATGAGCAGTTCTTC. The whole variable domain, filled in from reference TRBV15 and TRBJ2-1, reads DAMVIQNPRYQVTQFGKPVTLSCSQTLNHNVMYWYQQKSSQAPKLLFHYYDKDFNNEADTPDNFQSRRPNTSFCFLDIRSPGLGDTAMYLCATSRDLRDYHNEQFFGPGTRLTVL.

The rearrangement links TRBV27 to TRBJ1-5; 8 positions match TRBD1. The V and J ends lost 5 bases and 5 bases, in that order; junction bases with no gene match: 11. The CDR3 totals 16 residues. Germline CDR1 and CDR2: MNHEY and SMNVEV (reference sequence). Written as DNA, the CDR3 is TGTGCCAGCAGTCAATTAGACAGGGGACCCCATCAGCCCCAGCATTTT. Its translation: CASSQLDRGPHQPQHF.

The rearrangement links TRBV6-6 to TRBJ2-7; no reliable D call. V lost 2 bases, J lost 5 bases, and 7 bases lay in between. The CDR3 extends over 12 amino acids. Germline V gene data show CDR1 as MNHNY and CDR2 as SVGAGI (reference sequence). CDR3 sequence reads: CASSYTVDEQYF. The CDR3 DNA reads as TGTGCCAGCAGTTACACGGTAGACGAGCAGTACTTC.

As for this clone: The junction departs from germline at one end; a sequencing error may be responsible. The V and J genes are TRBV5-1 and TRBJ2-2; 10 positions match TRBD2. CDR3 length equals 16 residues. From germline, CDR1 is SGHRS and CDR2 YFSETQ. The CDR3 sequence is CASSPSGRDGHRGAVF. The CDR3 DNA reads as TGCGCCAGCAGCCCGAGCGGGAGGGACGGACACCGGGGAGCTGTTTTT.

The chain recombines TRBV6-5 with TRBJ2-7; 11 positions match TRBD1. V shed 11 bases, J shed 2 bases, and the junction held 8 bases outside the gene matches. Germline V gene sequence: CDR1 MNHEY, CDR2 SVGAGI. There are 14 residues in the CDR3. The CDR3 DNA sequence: TGTGCCTGCGGGGACAGGGGGAGGCCCTACGAGCAGTACTTC. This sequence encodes CACGDRGRPYEQYF.

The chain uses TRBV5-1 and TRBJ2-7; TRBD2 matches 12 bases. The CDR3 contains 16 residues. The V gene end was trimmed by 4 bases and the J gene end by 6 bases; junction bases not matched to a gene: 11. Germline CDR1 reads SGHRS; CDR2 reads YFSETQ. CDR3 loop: CASSGRLAGVMSEQYF. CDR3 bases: TGCGCCAGCAGCGGGAGACTAGCGGGAGTCATGTCCGAGCAGTACTTC.

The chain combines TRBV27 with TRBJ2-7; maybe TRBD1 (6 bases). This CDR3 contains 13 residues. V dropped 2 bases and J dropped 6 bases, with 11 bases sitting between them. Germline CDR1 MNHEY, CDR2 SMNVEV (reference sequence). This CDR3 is CASSLRGSGEQYF. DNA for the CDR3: TGTGCCAGCAGTTTAAGGGGGTCGGGCGAGCAGTACTTC.

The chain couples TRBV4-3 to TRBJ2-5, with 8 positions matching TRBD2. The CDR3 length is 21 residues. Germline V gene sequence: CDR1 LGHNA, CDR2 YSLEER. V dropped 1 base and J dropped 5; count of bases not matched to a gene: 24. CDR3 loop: CASSQGWWGLGRFSSFETQYF. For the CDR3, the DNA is TGCGCCAGCAGCCAAGGATGGTGGGGACTAGGTCGGTTTTCGAGCTTCGAGACCCAGTACTTC.

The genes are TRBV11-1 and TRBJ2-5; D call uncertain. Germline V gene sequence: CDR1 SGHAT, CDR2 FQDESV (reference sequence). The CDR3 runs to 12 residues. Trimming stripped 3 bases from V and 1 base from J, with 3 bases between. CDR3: CASSFVQETQYF. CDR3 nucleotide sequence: TGTGCCAGCAGCTTCGTCCAAGAGACCCAGTACTTC.

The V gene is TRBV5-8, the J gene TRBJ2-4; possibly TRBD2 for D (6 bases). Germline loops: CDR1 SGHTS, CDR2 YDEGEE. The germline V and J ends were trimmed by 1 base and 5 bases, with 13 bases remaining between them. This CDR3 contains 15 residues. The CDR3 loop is CASSLTGSGENIQYF. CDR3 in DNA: TGTGCCAGCAGCTTGACCGGGAGTGGGGAAAACATTCAGTACTTC.

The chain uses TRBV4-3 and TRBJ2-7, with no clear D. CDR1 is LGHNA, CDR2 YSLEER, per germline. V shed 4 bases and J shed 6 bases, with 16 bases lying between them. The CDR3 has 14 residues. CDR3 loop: CASSPGHFMIEQYF. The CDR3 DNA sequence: TGCGCCAGCAGCCCAGGTCACTTCATGATCGAGCAGTACTTC.

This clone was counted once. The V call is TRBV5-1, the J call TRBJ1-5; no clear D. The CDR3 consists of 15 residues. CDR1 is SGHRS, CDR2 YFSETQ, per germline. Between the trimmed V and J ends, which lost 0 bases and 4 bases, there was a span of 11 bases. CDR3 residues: CASSLGPRGNQPQHF. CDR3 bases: TGCGCCAGCAGCTTGGGCCCGCGCGGAAATCAGCCCCAGCATTTT.

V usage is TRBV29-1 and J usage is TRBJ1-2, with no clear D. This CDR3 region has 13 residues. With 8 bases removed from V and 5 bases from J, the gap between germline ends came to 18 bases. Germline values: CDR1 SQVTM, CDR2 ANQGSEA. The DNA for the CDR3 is TGCAGCTTCTCCCATGGGCCGTTATATGGCTACACCTTC. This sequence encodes CSFSHGPLYGYTF.

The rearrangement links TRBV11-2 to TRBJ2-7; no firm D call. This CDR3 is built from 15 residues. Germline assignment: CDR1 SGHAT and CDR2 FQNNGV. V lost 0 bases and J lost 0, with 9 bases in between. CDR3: CASSLDTLSSYEQYF. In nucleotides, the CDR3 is TGTGCCAGCAGCTTAGATACTCTAAGCTCCTACGAGCAGTACTTC.